This passage covers 7 T cell receptor beta chains from one sample sequenced in a study of cytotoxic CD8 clonotypes in ibrutinib-treated CLL. Some clones are missing from TCRdb's copy, which holds only in-frame ones; the method was immunoSEQ multiplex PCR. Here the sample spans around 24,000 clones, about four fifths being singletons. This sample comprised PBMCs, obtained before ibrutinib treatment. These receptors all come from a human donor with chronic lymphocytic leukemia.

This clone has a handful of counts. V and J are TRBV4-3 and TRBJ1-5; D perhaps matches TRBD1 (6 bases). This CDR3 is built from 14 residues. The germline V gene encodes CDR1 LGHNA and CDR2 YSLEER. V gave up 1 base and J gave up 2 bases, with 6 bases separating them. DNA of the CDR3: TGCGCCAGCAGCCAAGGGACAGGCAATCAGCCCCAGCATTTT. This translates into CASSQGTGNQPQHF.

With respect to this clone: Other DNA sequences in the same sample also yield this CDR3. The chain has TRBV5-1 and TRBJ2-5; D gene uncertain. Trimming shortened V by 4 bases and J by 1 base, and 8 bases separated the two germline ends. Germline lookup yields CDR1 SGHRS and CDR2 YFSETQ. CDR3 length equals 13 residues. The CDR3 DNA follows: TGCGCCAGCAGCCGGACGGGCCAAGAGACCCAGTACTTC. Translated: CASSRTGQETQYF.

The chain is built from TRBV6-1 and TRBJ1-5; D is possibly TRBD1 (5 bases). Trimming cost V 11 bases and J 5 bases, with 19 bases left between them. Germline V gene sequence: CDR1 MNHNS, CDR2 SASEGT. The CDR3 loop spans 14 amino acids. The DNA for the CDR3 is TGTGCCGCCGCTAGTGGGGGGTCCGATCAGCCCCAGCATTTT. Its translation is CAAASGGSDQPQHF.

CDR3 region: CASSLWGGGRNEQYF. The CDR3 DNA sequence: TGTGCCAGCAGCCTATGGGGGGGAGGGAGGAACGAGCAGTACTTC. V gene TRBV28 combines with J gene TRBJ2-7; 7 positions agree with TRBD2. V lost 6 bases and J lost 5; bases outside the gene matches: 13. Germline lookup yields CDR1 MDHEN and CDR2 SYDVKM. CDR3 size: 15 residues.

V and J are TRBV25-1 and TRBJ1-2, with a tentative D call TRBD1 (5 bases). This CDR3 spans 15 amino acids. The V end was cut by 4 bases, the J end by 4 bases, with 16 bases between. Per germline, CDR1 MGHDK and CDR2 SYGVNS. CDR3 coding DNA: TGTGCCAGCAGTGGATACCCCCAGGGAGGCTATGGCTACACCTTC. Protein: CASSGYPQGGYGYTF.

This clone was detected once. V gene TRBV2 combines with J gene TRBJ2-1; 7 nucleotides align to TRBD2. The trim removed 7 bases at V and 2 bases at J, leaving 8 bases unmatched. The CDR3 length is 15 residues. Germline V gene lookup returns CDR1 SNHLY and CDR2 FYNNEI. CDR3: CASKDGRETYNEQFF. The CDR3 region has the DNA TGTGCCAGCAAGGACGGGCGGGAGACCTACAATGAGCAGTTCTTC.

The chain joins TRBV11-2 to TRBJ2-1; possible D gene TRBD2, 6 bases. CDR1 is SGHAT, CDR2 FQNNGV, per germline. V was pared by 5 bases and J by 0 bases, with 17 bases between. This CDR3 comprises 17 residues. The CDR3 DNA sequence: TGTGCCAGCAGCACCTACCGGGACTTCAACTCCTACAATGAGCAGTTCTTC. It encodes CASSTYRDFNSYNEQFF. Using reference TRBV11-2 and TRBJ2-1 for the parts outside the CDR3, the full variable domain is EAGVAQSPRYKIIEKRQSVAFWCNPISGHATLYWYQQILGQGPKLLIQFQNNGVVDDSQLPKDRFSAERLKGVDSTLKIQPAKLEDSAVYLCASSTYRDFNSYNEQFFGPGTRLTVL.